Here is one T cell receptor beta chain with its context. As yet, its antigen is unknown. This specimen comes from a study of cytomegalovirus exposure and HLA in healthy donors. Study-level results: A few of the chains that were CMV-associated were confirmed in vitro to be specific for CMV antigens.

V gave up 3 bases and J gave up 4 bases, with 10 bases separating them. CDR1 and CDR2 from the germline V gene are LNHDA and SQIVND (reference sequence). The CDR3 covers 13 residues. It was the 120-subject validation cohort, separate from the roughly 700-subject first cohort, to which the donors belonged. Sequencing used immunoSEQ multiplex PCR; TCRdb keeps in-frame clones, though not all of them. The sample consists of 120,000 to 150,000 clones, 80% to 90% of them appearing once. Source material: PBMCs. This receptor was taken from a woman aged 30 to 39 in good health and CMV-seronegative. This sequence joins TRBV19 and TRBJ2-7; tentative D call: TRBD2 (6 bases). The CDR3 DNA reads TGTGCCAGTAGTATGTCACGGGGGTACGAGCAGTACTTC. This codes for CASSMSRGYEQYF.